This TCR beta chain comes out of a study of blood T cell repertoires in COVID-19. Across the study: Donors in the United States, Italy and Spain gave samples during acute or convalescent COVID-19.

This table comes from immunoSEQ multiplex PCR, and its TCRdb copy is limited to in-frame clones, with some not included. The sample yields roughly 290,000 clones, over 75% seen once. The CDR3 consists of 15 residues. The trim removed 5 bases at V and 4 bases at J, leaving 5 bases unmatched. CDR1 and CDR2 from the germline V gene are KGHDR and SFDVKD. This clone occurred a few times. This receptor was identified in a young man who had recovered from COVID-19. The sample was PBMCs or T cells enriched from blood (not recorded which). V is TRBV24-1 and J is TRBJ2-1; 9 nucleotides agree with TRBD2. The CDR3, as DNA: TGTGCCACCAGTGTTGAACTAGCGGGTTACAATGAGCAGTTCTTC. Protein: CATSVELAGYNEQFF.